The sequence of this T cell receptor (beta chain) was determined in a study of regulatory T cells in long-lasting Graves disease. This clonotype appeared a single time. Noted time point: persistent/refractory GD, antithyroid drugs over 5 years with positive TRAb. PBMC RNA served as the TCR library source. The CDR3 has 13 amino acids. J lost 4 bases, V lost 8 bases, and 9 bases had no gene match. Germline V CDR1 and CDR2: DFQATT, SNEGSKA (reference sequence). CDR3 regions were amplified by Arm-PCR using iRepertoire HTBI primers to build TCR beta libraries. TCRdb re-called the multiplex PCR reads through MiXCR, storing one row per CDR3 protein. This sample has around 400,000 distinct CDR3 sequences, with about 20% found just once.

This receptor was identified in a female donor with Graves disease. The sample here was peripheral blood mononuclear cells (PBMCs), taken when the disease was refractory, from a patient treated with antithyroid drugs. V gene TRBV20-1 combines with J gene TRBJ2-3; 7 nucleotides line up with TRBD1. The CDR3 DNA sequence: TGCAGTCCCAACCGACAGGGCGCAGATACGCAGTATTTT. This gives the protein CSPNRQGADTQYF.